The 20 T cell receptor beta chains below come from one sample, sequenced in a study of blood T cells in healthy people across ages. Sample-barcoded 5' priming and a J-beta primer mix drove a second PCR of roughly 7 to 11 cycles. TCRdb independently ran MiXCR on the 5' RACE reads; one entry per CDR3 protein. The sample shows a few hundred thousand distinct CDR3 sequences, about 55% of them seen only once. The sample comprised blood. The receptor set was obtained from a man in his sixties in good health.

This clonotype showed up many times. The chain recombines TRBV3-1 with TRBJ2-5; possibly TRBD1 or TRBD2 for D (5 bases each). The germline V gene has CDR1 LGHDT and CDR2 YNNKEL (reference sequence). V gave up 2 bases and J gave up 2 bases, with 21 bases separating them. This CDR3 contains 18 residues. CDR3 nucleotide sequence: TGTGCCAGCAGCCAACGAAAAGGGGTGGCAGCGGATCAAGAGACCCAGTACTTC. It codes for CASSQRKGVAADQETQYF.

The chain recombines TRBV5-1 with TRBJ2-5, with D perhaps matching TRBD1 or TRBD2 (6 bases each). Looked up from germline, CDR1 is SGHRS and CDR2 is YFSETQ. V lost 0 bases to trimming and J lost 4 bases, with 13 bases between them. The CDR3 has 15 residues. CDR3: CASSLEGGSRETQYF. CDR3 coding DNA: TGCGCCAGCAGCTTGGAGGGGGGTTCACGAGAGACCCAGTACTTC. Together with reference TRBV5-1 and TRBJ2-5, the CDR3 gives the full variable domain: KAGVTQTPRYLIKTRGQQVTLSCSPISGHRSVSWYQQTPGQGLQFLFEYFSETQRNKGNFPGRFSGRQFSNSRSEMNVSTLELGDSALYLCASSLEGGSRETQYFGPGTRLLVL.

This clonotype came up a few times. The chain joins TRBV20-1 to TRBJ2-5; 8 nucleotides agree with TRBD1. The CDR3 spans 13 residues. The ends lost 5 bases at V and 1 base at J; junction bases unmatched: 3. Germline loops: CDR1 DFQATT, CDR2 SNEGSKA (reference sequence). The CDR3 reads CSAGDRPQETQYF. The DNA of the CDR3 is TGCAGTGCTGGGGACAGGCCCCAAGAGACCCAGTACTTC.

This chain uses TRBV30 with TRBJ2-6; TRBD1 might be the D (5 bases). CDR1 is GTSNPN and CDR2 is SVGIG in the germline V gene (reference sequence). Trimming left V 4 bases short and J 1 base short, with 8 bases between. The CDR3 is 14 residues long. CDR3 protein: CAWNGASGANVLTF. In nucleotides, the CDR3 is TGTGCCTGGAATGGGGCTTCTGGGGCCAACGTCCTGACTTTC.

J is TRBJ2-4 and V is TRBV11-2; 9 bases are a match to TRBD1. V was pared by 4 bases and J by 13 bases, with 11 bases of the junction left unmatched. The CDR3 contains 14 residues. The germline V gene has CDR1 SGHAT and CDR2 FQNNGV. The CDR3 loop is CASSSRTGAGEQYF. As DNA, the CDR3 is TGTGCCAGCAGCTCCCGGACAGGGGCGGGAGAGCAGTACTTC.

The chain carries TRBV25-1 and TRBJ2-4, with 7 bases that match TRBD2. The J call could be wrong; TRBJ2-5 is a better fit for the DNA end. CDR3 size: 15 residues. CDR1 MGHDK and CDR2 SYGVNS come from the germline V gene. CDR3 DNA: TGTGCCAGCAGTGCCAAACGGGGGGACCTAGAGACCCAGTACTTC. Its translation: CASSAKRGDLETQYF.

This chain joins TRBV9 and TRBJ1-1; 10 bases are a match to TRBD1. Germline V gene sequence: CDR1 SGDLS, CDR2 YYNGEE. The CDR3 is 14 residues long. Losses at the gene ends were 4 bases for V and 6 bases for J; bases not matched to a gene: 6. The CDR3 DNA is TGTGCCAGCAGCCCTCAAGGACAGGGGGCTGAAGCTTTCTTT. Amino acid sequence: CASSPQGQGAEAFF.

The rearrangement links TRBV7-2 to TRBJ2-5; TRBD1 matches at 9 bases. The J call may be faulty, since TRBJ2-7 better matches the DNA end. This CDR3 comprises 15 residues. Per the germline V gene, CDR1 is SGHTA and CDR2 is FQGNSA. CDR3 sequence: CASSFSGTGNNEQYF. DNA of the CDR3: TGTGCCAGCAGCTTTTCCGGGACAGGGAACAACGAGCAGTACTTC.

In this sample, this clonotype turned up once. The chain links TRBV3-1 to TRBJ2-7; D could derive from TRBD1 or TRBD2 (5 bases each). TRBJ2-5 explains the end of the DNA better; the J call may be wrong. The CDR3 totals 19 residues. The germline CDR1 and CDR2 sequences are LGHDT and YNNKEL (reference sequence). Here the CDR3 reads CASSSSARQGLWTQETQYF. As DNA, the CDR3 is TGTGCCAGCAGCAGCTCGGCTAGGCAGGGCCTGTGGACTCAAGAGACCCAGTACTTC.

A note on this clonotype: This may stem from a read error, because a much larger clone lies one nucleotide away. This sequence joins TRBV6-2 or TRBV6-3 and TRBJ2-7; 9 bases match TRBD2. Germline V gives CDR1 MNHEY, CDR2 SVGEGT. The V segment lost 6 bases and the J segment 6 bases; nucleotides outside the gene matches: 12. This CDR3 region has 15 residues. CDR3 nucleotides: TGTGCCAGCAGCTCCGGCGGGAGGGGACTCCCCGAGCAGTACTTC. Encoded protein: CASSSGGRGLPEQYF.

CDR3 bases: TGCAGTGCTAGAGATGGGGCCTACTGGGATGAGCAGTTCTTC. Translating it yields CSARDGAYWDEQFF. The rearrangement uses TRBV20-1 and TRBJ2-1, with a tentative D call TRBD1 (5 bases). The CDR3 has 14 residues. Trimming stripped 0 bases from V and 8 bases from J, with 14 bases between. The V gene's germline CDR1 is DFQATT and CDR2 SNEGSKA (reference sequence).

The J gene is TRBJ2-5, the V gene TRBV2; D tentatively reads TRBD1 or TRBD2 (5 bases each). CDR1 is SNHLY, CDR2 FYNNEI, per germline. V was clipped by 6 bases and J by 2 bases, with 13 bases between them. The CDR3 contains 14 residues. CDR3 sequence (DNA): TGTGCCAGCAGGGGGGACCTACCGCAAGAGACCCAGTACTTC. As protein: CASRGDLPQETQYF.

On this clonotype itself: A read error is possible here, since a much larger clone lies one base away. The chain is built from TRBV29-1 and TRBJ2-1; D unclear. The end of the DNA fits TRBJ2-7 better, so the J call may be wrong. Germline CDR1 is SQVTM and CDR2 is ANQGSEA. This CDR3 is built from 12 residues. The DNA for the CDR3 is TGCAGCGTTGACTTGGGCTACAATGAGCAGTACTTC. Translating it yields CSVDLGYNEQYF.

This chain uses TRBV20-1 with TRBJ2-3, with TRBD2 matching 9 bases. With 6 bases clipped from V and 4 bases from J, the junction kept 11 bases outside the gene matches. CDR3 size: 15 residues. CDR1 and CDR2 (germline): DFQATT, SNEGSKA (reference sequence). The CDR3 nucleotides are TGCAGTGCCCGCCCGGTCGCGGGAGGGCCAGATACGCAGTATTTT. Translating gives CSARPVAGGPDTQYF.

The CDR3 loop reads CASSLMSGSKADIQYF. The CDR3 DNA reads TGTGCCAGCAGTTTAATGTCCGGGTCCAAGGCCGACATTCAGTACTTC. The rearrangement links TRBV12-3 or TRBV12-4 to TRBJ2-4; no reliable D call. Trimming pared 2 bases from V and 8 bases from J, leaving 19 bases between. This CDR3 contains 16 residues.

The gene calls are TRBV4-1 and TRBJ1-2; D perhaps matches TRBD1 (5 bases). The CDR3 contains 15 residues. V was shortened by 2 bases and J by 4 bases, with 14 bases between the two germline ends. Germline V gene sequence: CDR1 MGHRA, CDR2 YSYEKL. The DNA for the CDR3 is TGCGCCAGCAGCCAACTTGACAGCTCCGCCTATGGCTACACCTTC. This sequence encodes CASSQLDSSAYGYTF.

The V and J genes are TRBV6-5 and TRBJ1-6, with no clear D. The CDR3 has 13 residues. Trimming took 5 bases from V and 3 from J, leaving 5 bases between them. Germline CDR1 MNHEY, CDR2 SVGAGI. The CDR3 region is CASSTSYNSPLHF. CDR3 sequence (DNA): TGTGCCAGCAGTACGAGCTATAATTCACCCCTCCACTTT.

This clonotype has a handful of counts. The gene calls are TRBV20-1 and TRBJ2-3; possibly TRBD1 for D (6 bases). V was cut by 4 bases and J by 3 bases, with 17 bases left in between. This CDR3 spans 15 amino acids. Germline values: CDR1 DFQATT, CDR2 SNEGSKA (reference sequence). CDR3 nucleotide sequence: TGCAGTGCTAAGGACAGACAACGTGGAACAGATACGCAGTATTTT. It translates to CSAKDRQRGTDTQYF.

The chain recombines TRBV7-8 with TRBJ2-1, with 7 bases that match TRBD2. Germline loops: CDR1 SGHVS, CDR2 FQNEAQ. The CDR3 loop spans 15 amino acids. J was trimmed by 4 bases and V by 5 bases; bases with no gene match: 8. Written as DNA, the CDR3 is TGTGCCAGCAGCCCCCAAGCGGGAAATTACAATGAGCAGTTCTTC. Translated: CASSPQAGNYNEQFF. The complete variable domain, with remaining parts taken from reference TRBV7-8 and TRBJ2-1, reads GAGVSQSPRYKVAKRGQDVALRCDPISGHVSLFWYQQALGQGPEFLTYFQNEAQLDKSGLPSDRFFAERPEGSVSTLKIQRTQQEDSAVYLCASSPQAGNYNEQFFGPGTRLTVL.

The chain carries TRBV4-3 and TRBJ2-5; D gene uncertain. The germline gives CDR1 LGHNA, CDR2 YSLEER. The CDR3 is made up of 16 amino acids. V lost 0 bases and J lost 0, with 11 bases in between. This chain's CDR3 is CASSQDRRPYQETQYF. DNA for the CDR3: TGCGCCAGCAGCCAAGATCGGAGACCGTACCAAGAGACCCAGTACTTC.